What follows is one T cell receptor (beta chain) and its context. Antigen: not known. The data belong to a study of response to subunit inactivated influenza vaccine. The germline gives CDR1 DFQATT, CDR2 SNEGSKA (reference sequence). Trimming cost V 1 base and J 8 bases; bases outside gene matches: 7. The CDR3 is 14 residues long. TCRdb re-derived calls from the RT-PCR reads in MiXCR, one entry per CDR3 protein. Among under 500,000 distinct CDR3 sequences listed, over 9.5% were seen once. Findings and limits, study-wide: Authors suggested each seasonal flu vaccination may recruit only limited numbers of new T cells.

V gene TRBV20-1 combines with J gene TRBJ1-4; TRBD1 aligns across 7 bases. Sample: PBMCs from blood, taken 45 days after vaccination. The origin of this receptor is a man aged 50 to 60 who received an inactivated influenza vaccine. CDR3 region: CSARANRGREKLFF. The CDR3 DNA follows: TGCAGTGCTAGAGCCAACAGGGGACGAGAAAAACTGTTTTTT.